The 7 T cell receptor beta chains below were found in one sample sequenced in a study of T cells after yellow fever vaccination. TCRdb reanalysed the 5' RACE reads using MiXCR and keeps one entry per CDR3 protein. The sample has about 75,000 distinct CDR3 sequences, 7.3% seen once. The sample consisted of CD8+ T cells sorted from PBMCs, taken 10 days after the first yellow fever vaccination. The receptors shown here come from a man aged 18 to 29 who received the YFV17D yellow fever vaccine.

In this sample, this clonotype turned up many times. The gene calls are TRBV5-5 and TRBJ1-1, with TRBD1 matching over 9 bases. Germline CDR1 SGHKS, CDR2 YYEKEE (reference sequence). The CDR3 covers 14 residues. The trim removed 0 bases at V and 5 bases at J, leaving 2 bases unmatched. CDR3 DNA: TGTGCCAGCAGCTTGGGACAGGGGGAGACTGAAGCTTTCTTT. Translated, it gives CASSLGQGETEAFF.

This clonotype was observed a handful of times. The chain is built from TRBV4-1 and TRBJ2-7; 10 bases match TRBD1. The trim removed 1 base at V and 6 bases at J, leaving 12 bases unmatched. The CDR3 contains 17 residues. Looked up from germline, CDR1 is MGHRA and CDR2 is YSYEKL. The CDR3 sequence: CASSQGPGQGYLSEQYF. The CDR3 DNA is TGCGCCAGCAGCCAAGGACCGGGACAGGGGTACTTGTCCGAGCAGTACTTC.

This clonotype was counted only a few times. The chain uses TRBV7-8 and TRBJ2-7; no definite D call. Deletions cut 1 base from V and 6 bases from J, with 16 bases between. The CDR3 loop spans 15 amino acids. The germline gives CDR1 SGHVS, CDR2 FQNEAQ. CDR3 amino acids: CASSLGGSPWSEQYF. The DNA for the CDR3 is TGTGCCAGCAGCTTAGGTGGCAGTCCGTGGAGCGAGCAGTACTTC.

This clonotype has at least ten counts. The chain uses TRBV2 and TRBJ2-1; tentatively, D is TRBD2 (5 bases). Looked up from germline, CDR1 is SNHLY and CDR2 is FYNNEI. Deletions cut 3 bases from V and 0 bases from J, with 6 bases between. The CDR3 totals 14 residues. DNA for the CDR3: TGTGCCAGCAGTGATACTAGCTCCTACAATGAGCAGTTCTTC. It codes for CASSDTSSYNEQFF.

This clonotype was found many times. The chain combines TRBV20-1 with TRBJ2-7; 8 bases agree with TRBD1. Germline CDR1 and CDR2: DFQATT and SNEGSKA (reference sequence). V dropped 0 bases and J dropped 3; count of bases not matched to a gene: 13. The CDR3 length is 17 residues. The CDR3 sequence: CSARDRESGTGLYEQYF. The DNA for the CDR3 is TGCAGTGCTAGAGATCGGGAGTCCGGGACAGGACTCTACGAGCAGTACTTC.

The rearrangement uses TRBV5-1 and TRBJ2-1, with D perhaps being TRBD1 or TRBD2 (5 bases each). V shed 3 bases and J shed 3 bases, with 16 bases lying between them. Germline CDR1 is SGHRS and CDR2 is YFSETQ. The CDR3 consists of 16 residues. The CDR3 is CASSSRWRTSYNEQFF. CDR3 bases: TGCGCCAGCAGCTCCCGATGGAGGACAAGCTACAATGAGCAGTTCTTC.

The chain has TRBV11-3 and TRBJ2-5, with 8 bases aligning to TRBD1. Germline V gives CDR1 SGHNT, CDR2 YENEEA. J was trimmed by 4 bases and V by 3 bases; bases with no gene match: 7. This CDR3 has 15 amino acids. CDR3 coding DNA: TGTGCCAGCAGCTTGGGACAGGCGACGGTAGAGACCCAGTACTTC. Translating gives CASSLGQATVETQYF. Looking up the rest from reference TRBV11-3 and TRBJ2-5 gives the full variable domain: EAGVVQSPRYKIIEKKQPVAFWCNPISGHNTLYWYLQNLGQGPELLIRYENEEAVDDSQLPKDRFSAERLKGVDSTLKIQPAELGDSAVYLCASSLGQATVETQYFGPGTRLLVL.